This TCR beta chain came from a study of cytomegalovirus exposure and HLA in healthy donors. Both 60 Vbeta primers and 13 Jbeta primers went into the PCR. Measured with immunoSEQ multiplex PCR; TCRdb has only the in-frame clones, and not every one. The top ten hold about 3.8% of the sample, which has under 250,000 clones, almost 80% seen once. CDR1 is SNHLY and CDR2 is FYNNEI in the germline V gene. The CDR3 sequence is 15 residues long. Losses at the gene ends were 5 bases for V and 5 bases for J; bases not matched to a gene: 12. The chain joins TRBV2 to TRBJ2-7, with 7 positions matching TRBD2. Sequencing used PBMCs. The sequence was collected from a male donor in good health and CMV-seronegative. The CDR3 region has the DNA TGTGCCAGCAGTCCTCAAAGGGAGGGCCTGGACGAGCAGTACTTC. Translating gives CASSPQREGLDEQYF. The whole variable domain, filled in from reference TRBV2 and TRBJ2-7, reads EPEVTQTPSHQVTQMGQEVILRCVPISNHLYFYWYRQILGQKVEFLVSFYNNEISEKSEIFDDQFSVERPDGSNFTLKIRSTKLEDSAMYFCASSPQREGLDEQYFGPGTRLTVT.